The rows below give T cell receptor beta chains drawn from one sample of a study of PD-L1 blockade in urothelial cancer. Sequenced by immunoSEQ multiplex PCR; TCRdb stores in-frame clones only, minus some. The sample holds around 100,000 clones, about nine tenths seen once. The sequencing used PBMCs, collected around atezolizumab (anti-PD-L1) treatment. The origin of the receptors is a woman over 75 with urothelial cancer. CDR3s include the opening cysteine and the closing phenylalanine or tryptophan. D genes are given only for firm matches. For some rows the clone size is stated as once, few or many, or as a class when expanded; others skip it.

j_call | d_call | clone_size | v_call | cdr3_aa | cdr3_nt
TRBJ2-2 | - | - | TRBV19 | CASSMGSGTGELFF | TGTGCCAGTAGTATGGGCAGCGGGACCGGGGAGCTGTTTTTT
TRBJ1-1 | - | - | TRBV29-1 | CSVVGWQGQTEAFF | TGCAGCGTTGTAGGTTGGCAGGGGCAGACTGAAGCTTTCTTT
TRBJ1-3 | - | - | TRBV6-1 | CASSQRALGGNTIYF | TGTGCCAGCAGCCAGAGGGCCTTGGGGGGAAACACCATATATTTT
TRBJ1-5 | TRBD1 | - | TRBV6-6 | CASRETGGRSNQPQHF | TGTGCCAGCAGAGAGACAGGGGGGAGGAGCAATCAGCCCCAGCATTTT
TRBJ2-5 | TRBD1 | - | TRBV5-1 | CASSTRDRNGETQYF | TGCGCCAGCAGCACCCGGGACAGGAATGGGGAGACCCAGTACTTC
TRBJ1-1 | TRBD1 | - | TRBV11-1 | CASSYRGMRDTEAFF | TGTGCCAGCAGCTACAGGGGGATGAGAGACACTGAAGCTTTCTTT
TRBJ2-3 | TRBD2 | - | TRBV27 | CASSPLAGGITDTQYF | TGTGCCAGCAGCCCGCTAGCGGGAGGGATCACAGATACGCAGTATTTT
TRBJ2-1 | TRBD2 | - | TRBV6-1 | CASSGSLAGAYNEQFF | TGTGCCAGCAGTGGAAGCCTAGCGGGAGCCTACAATGAGCAGTTCTTC
TRBJ1-1 | - | - | TRBV7-2 | CASSLVRNTEAFF | TGTGCCAGCAGCTTAGTGAGGAACACTGAAGCTTTCTTT
TRBJ2-7 | TRBD1 | - | TRBV7-2 | CASSSWTGPYEQYF | TGTGCCAGCAGCTCTTGGACAGGGCCCTACGAGCAGTACTTC
TRBJ1-5 | TRBD1 | - | TRBV18 | CASSLRDRASNQPQHF | TGTGCCAGCTCACTACGGGACAGGGCTAGCAATCAGCCCCAGCATTTT
TRBJ2-1 | TRBD2 | - | TRBV15 | CATRAGGEREQFF | TGTGCCACCCGGGCGGGAGGGGAGCGGGAGCAGTTCTTC
TRBJ2-1 | - | - | TRBV6-4 | CASSEAQTRSYNEQFF | TGTGCCAGCAGTGAGGCTCAGACTCGCTCCTACAATGAGCAGTTCTTC
TRBJ2-5 | TRBD1 | - | TRBV27 | CASSLRGPETQYF | TGTGCCAGCAGTCTAAGGGGGCCCGAGACCCAGTACTTC
TRBJ1-4 | TRBD1 | - | TRBV5-4 | CASSEQGVSGKLFF | TGTGCCAGCAGCGAACAGGGGGTTTCGGGAAAACTGTTTTTT
TRBJ2-7 | TRBD1 | - | TRBV27 | CASSPRTGMPYEQYF | TGTGCCAGCAGCCCGAGGACAGGGATGCCCTACGAGCAGTACTTC
TRBJ1-2 | - | - | TRBV28 | CASSSLSRGNYGYTF | TGTGCCAGCAGTTCCCTAAGCCGGGGGAACTATGGCTACACCTTC
TRBJ2-2 | TRBD2 | - | TRBV19 | CASSITSGGTGELFF | TGTGCCAGTAGTATTACTAGCGGAGGCACCGGGGAGCTGTTTTTT
TRBJ2-1 | - | - | TRBV5-1 | CASSLDLAYNEQFF | TGCGCCAGCAGCTTGGATTTAGCCTACAATGAGCAGTTCTTC
TRBJ2-7 | - | - | TRBV5-1 | CASSLDRPTNEQYF | TGCGCCAGCAGCTTGGACAGACCCACCAACGAGCAGTACTTC
TRBJ2-1 | - | - | TRBV7-2 | CASSPLLELRNEQFF | TGTGCCAGCAGCCCCTTACTAGAATTAAGGAATGAGCAGTTCTTC
TRBJ2-4 | TRBD1 | - | TRBV5-4 | CASSSAGTENIQYF | TGTGCCAGCAGCTCGGCCGGGACAGAAAACATTCAGTACTTC
TRBJ2-3 | TRBD2 | - | TRBV30 | CAWSVGLAGGVGTDTQYF | TGTGCCTGGAGTGTTGGACTAGCGGGAGGCGTAGGGACAGATACGCAGTATTTT
TRBJ1-3 | - | - | TRBV7-2 | CASSPTGDTIYF | TGTGCCAGCAGCCCGACCGGGGACACCATATATTTT
TRBJ1-2 | TRBD1 | - | TRBV29-1 | CSVEDQYGTGGTF | TGCAGCGTTGAAGATCAGTACGGGACAGGGGGCACCTTC
TRBJ2-7 | TRBD2 | - | TRBV5-4 | CASSAGEAVAYYEQYF | TGTGCCAGCAGCGCGGGGGAGGCGGTGGCCTACTACGAGCAGTACTTC
TRBJ2-3 | TRBD2 | - | TRBV2 | CASSAHQAGRTDTQYF | TGTGCCAGCAGTGCCCACCAAGCGGGACGCACAGATACGCAGTATTTT
TRBJ2-7 | TRBD2 | - | TRBV4-2 | CASSLDGEGVIYEQYF | TGTGCCAGCAGCCTGGACGGGGAGGGAGTAATCTACGAGCAGTACTTC
TRBJ2-7 | TRBD1 | once | TRBV6-4 | CASRPGQGCEQYF | TGTGCCAGCAGACCGGGACAGGGTTGCGAGCAGTACTTC
TRBJ2-1 | - | - | TRBV9 | CASSVAPNNEQFF | TGTGCCAGCAGCGTAGCCCCAAACAATGAGCAGTTCTTC
TRBJ2-2 | TRBD1 | - | TRBV19 | CASLGTGNTGELFF | TGTGCCAGTCTCGGGACAGGGAACACCGGGGAGCTGTTTTTT
TRBJ2-7 | - | - | TRBV27 | CASSLTRVSYEQYF | TGTGCCAGCAGTTTAACCAGGGTTTCCTACGAGCAGTACTTC
TRBJ2-7 | TRBD2 | once | TRBV19 | CASSAMTSGRASYEQYF | TGTGCCAGTAGTGCAATGACTAGCGGGAGGGCCTCCTACGAGCAGTACTTC
TRBJ2-3 | TRBD2 | - | TRBV28 | CASSPIGTSGSMHTQYF | TGTGCCAGCAGTCCCATCGGGACTAGCGGGAGTATGCATACGCAGTATTTT
TRBJ2-7 | TRBD2 | - | TRBV5-1 | CASSRRTSGQSSSYEQYF | TGCGCCAGCAGCCGAAGGACTAGCGGACAAAGTAGCTCCTACGAGCAGTACTTC
TRBJ2-3 | TRBD2 | - | TRBV19 | CASAASGRSTDTQYF | TGTGCCAGTGCCGCTAGCGGACGTAGCACAGATACGCAGTATTTT